The 30 T cell receptor beta chains below come from one sample, sequenced in a study of CD8 T cells in Susac syndrome. When the RNA was reverse transcribed, random hexamers were used with an input of about 0.45 to 1 ug. MiXCR, applied by TCRdb to the immunoSEQ multiplex PCR reads, yields one record per CDR3 protein. The sample consists of 150,000 to 200,000 distinct CDR3 sequences, 90% to 95% of them appearing once. The sample was CD4+ T cells from PBMCs. Receptors were obtained from a human donor in good health.

This chain links TRBV20-1 with TRBJ2-7; D gene uncertain. From germline, CDR1 is DFQATT and CDR2 SNEGSKA (reference sequence). Trimming cost V 0 bases and J 0 bases, with 9 bases left between them. This CDR3 comprises 14 residues. Written as DNA, the CDR3 is TGCAGTGCTAGAGATATGAGCCACTCCTACGAGCAGTACTTC. Protein sequence: CSARDMSHSYEQYF.

J is TRBJ1-2 and V is TRBV7-2, with TRBD1 identical over 8 bases. J lost 0 bases, V lost 0 bases, and 3 bases had no gene match. CDR3 size: 16 residues. The germline V gene has CDR1 SGHTA and CDR2 FQGNSA. The CDR3 spells CASSLAQGGANYGYTF. Here the CDR3 DNA reads TGTGCCAGCAGCTTAGCACAGGGGGGAGCTAACTATGGCTACACCTTC.

The rearrangement uses TRBV3-1 and TRBJ2-7, with TRBD1 matching over 7 bases. V shed 3 bases, J shed 5 bases, and the junction held 13 bases outside the gene matches. The CDR3 spans 16 residues. Germline CDR1 and CDR2: LGHDT and YNNKEL (reference sequence). CDR3 DNA sequence: TGTGCCAGCAGCCAGCCTGGACAGGCAGTCCGTCACGAGCAGTACTTC. It specifies CASSQPGQAVRHEQYF.

This clonotype was seen a handful of times. The chain has TRBV21-1 and TRBJ1-6. TRBV21-1 is shown as a pseudogene. The CDR3 spans 12 residues. The CDR3 nucleotides read TGTGCCAGCTCTCCATTCGGGTCACCCCTCCACTTT. It codes for CASSPFGSPLHF.

This rearrangement joins TRBV6-6 to TRBJ2-7, with 12 nucleotides matching TRBD1. The CDR3 contains 15 residues. Per the germline V gene, CDR1 is MNHNY and CDR2 is SVGAGI (reference sequence). With V trimmed by 4 bases and J by 5 bases, 6 bases remained unmatched. Written as DNA, the CDR3 is TGTGCCAGCAGTTTCACCGGGACAGGGGGCAACGAGCAGTACTTC. It is translated as CASSFTGTGGNEQYF.

This chain links TRBV6-1 with TRBJ1-2; D not resolved. The CDR3 runs 13 residues. V lost 5 bases to trimming and J lost 3 bases, with 10 bases between them. Germline V gene lookup returns CDR1 MNHNS and CDR2 SASEGT. CDR3: CASSLTEDYGYTF. The CDR3 DNA reads TGTGCCAGCAGTCTTACAGAGGACTATGGCTACACCTTC.

V and J are TRBV12-3 or TRBV12-4 and TRBJ2-7, with TRBD2 matching 14 bases. J was trimmed by 7 bases and V by 6 bases; bases with no gene match: 8. CDR3 length equals 15 residues. The CDR3 nucleotides are TGTGCCAGCAGCCTCCGACTAGCGGGGGGGGAAGAGCAGTACTTC. Protein sequence: CASSLRLAGGEEQYF.

Written as DNA, the CDR3 is TGTGCCAGCAGCACGTCAGGGGGACAGCTGATAAATTCACCCCTCCACTTT. Translating gives CASSTSGGQLINSPLHF. J is TRBJ1-6 and V is TRBV3-1; 7 nucleotides agree with TRBD1. There are 17 residues in the CDR3. Germline CDR1 is LGHDT and CDR2 is YNNKEL (reference sequence). V dropped 5 bases and J dropped 7; count of bases not matched to a gene: 14.

The chain couples TRBV5-6 to TRBJ2-2; the D is unclear. The length of the CDR3 is 16 residues. Germline V gene lookup returns CDR1 SGHDT and CDR2 YYEEEE. V was cut by 4 bases and J by 1 base, with 14 bases left in between. CDR3 coding DNA: TGTGCCAGCAGCATGGCCCGGGTCTTGAACACCGGGGAGCTGTTTTTT. Protein: CASSMARVLNTGELFF.

The chain is built from TRBV6-6 and TRBJ1-6; the D gene is possibly TRBD1 (5 bases). The CDR3 has 13 residues. CDR1 is MNHNY and CDR2 is SVGAGI in the germline V gene (reference sequence). V was cut by 5 bases and J by 10 bases, with 12 bases left in between. The CDR3 spells CASSAQGGSPLHF. CDR3 nucleotides: TGTGCCAGCAGTGCTCAGGGAGGATCACCCCTCCACTTT.

This clonotype was counted a single time. V and J are TRBV27 and TRBJ2-1; D may be TRBD1 or TRBD2 (5 bases each). Trimming removed 4 bases at V and 6 bases at J, with 10 bases between. Germline loops: CDR1 MNHEY, CDR2 SMNVEV (reference sequence). The CDR3 contains 13 residues. The CDR3 sequence: CASSSHGGNEQFF. The DNA of the CDR3 is TGTGCCAGCAGTTCCCATGGGGGCAATGAGCAGTTCTTC.

The chain links TRBV12-3 or TRBV12-4 to TRBJ1-2, with TRBD1 matching over 7 bases. The V gene end was trimmed by 5 bases and the J gene end by 4 bases; junction bases not matched to a gene: 10. The CDR3 extends over 15 amino acids. CDR3: CASSPRTGQSYGYTF. CDR3 DNA: TGTGCCAGCAGTCCGCGGACGGGACAGAGCTATGGCTACACCTTC.

For the CDR3, the DNA is TGTGCCAGCAGCCCCTACGGGGGGGACTCAAGCCAGTACTTC. Translated: CASSPYGGDSSQYF. J is TRBJ2-5 and V is TRBV3-1, with 8 nucleotides matching TRBD2. This CDR3 is built from 14 residues. V dropped 4 bases and J dropped 10; count of bases not matched to a gene: 11. CDR1 is LGHDT, CDR2 YNNKEL, per germline (reference sequence).

The chain carries TRBV14 and TRBJ2-2; D remains ambiguous. The CDR3 sequence is 14 residues long. Trimming removed 0 bases from V and 4 bases from J, with 6 bases in between. Per germline, CDR1 SGHDN and CDR2 FVKESK. The CDR3 sequence is CASSQDLLTGELFF. The CDR3 bases are TGTGCCAGCAGCCAAGATCTACTCACCGGGGAGCTGTTTTTT.

V is TRBV20-1 and J is TRBJ1-1; 9 bases fit TRBD1. The junction had 9 bases not matched to a gene; V was cut back by 0 bases and J by 7 bases. Germline values: CDR1 DFQATT, CDR2 SNEGSKA (reference sequence). The CDR3 is 15 amino acids. The CDR3 DNA reads as TGCAGTGCTAGAGAGGCGACAGGGGGAGGAAATGAAGCTTTCTTT. Its translation is CSAREATGGGNEAFF.

V gene TRBV21-1 combines with J gene TRBJ1-4. TRBV21-1 is a documented pseudogene. The CDR3 sequence is 14 residues long. The DNA for the CDR3 is TGTGCCAGCAGCAAAGTAGGCAGGAATGAAAAACTGTTTTTT. Its protein is CASSKVGRNEKLFF.

This rearrangement joins TRBV30 to TRBJ1-1; D remains unclear. Between the trimmed V and J ends, which lost 0 bases and 6 bases, there was a span of 14 bases. The CDR3 is 14 residues long. The germline gives CDR1 GTSNPN, CDR2 SVGIG (reference sequence). The CDR3 nucleotides read TGTGCCTGGAGTGTATCGGGTCGGAGGGCTGAAGCTTTCTTT. Translation: CAWSVSGRRAEAFF. Full variable domain (rest looked up from reference TRBV30 and TRBJ1-1): SQTIHQWPATLVQPVGSPLSLECTVEGTSNPNLYWYRQAAGRGLQLLFYSVGIGQISSEVPQNLSASRPQDRQFILSSKKLLLSDSGFYLCAWSVSGRRAEAFFGQGTRLTVV.

CDR3 bases: TGTGCCAGCAGCCAAGAGGTCGAGACCCAGTACTTC. Its translation is CASSQEVETQYF. The chain recombines TRBV3-1 with TRBJ2-5; D gene ambiguous. The CDR3 spans 12 residues. V lost 0 bases, J lost 5 bases, and 4 bases lay in between. CDR1 is LGHDT and CDR2 is YNNKEL in the germline V gene (reference sequence).

The V call is TRBV4-1, the J call TRBJ2-5, with D perhaps matching TRBD2 (6 bases). CDR3 length: 15 amino acids. Germline V gives CDR1 MGHRA, CDR2 YSYEKL. Trimming left V 8 bases short and J 1 base short, with 17 bases between. CDR3 sequence: CASSVFGTAQETQYF. The CDR3 bases are TGCGCCAGCTCCGTATTCGGGACTGCCCAAGAGACCCAGTACTTC.

The chain employs TRBV24-1 and TRBJ1-1; D gene unclear. This CDR3 region has 13 residues. Between the trimmed V and J ends, which lost 5 bases and 0 bases, there was a span of 6 bases. Germline V lookup: CDR1 KGHDR, CDR2 SFDVKD. CDR3 coding DNA: TGTGCCACCAGTGGAGTGATGAACACTGAAGCTTTCTTT. Encoded protein: CATSGVMNTEAFF.

This sequence joins TRBV2 and TRBJ2-6; no reliable D call. Trimming left V 1 base short and J 0 bases short, with 7 bases between. Germline-derived CDR1 and CDR2 are SNHLY and FYNNEI. The CDR3 loop spans 16 amino acids. The CDR3 nucleotides are TGTGCCAGCAGTGAAGGGCAGCTCTCTGGGGCCAACGTCCTGACTTTC. This codes for CASSEGQLSGANVLTF.

This rearrangement joins TRBV30 to TRBJ2-1; D call uncertain. This CDR3 spans 12 amino acids. The V end was cut by 0 bases, the J end by 9 bases, with 9 bases between. Germline-derived CDR1 and CDR2 are GTSNPN and SVGIG (reference sequence). The CDR3 loop reads CAWSVAPSEQFF. The CDR3 nucleotides are TGTGCCTGGAGTGTCGCCCCTAGTGAGCAGTTCTTC. Looking up the rest from reference TRBV30 and TRBJ2-1 gives the full variable domain: SQTIHQWPATLVQPVGSPLSLECTVEGTSNPNLYWYRQAAGRGLQLLFYSVGIGQISSEVPQNLSASRPQDRQFILSSKKLLLSDSGFYLCAWSVAPSEQFFGPGTRLTVL.

The chain is built from TRBV29-1 and TRBJ1-5; 8 nucleotides line up with TRBD1. Germline assignment: CDR1 SQVTM and CDR2 ANQGSEA. The CDR3 covers 13 residues. With V trimmed by 5 bases and J by 5 bases, 5 bases remained unmatched. CDR3 sequence (DNA): TGCAGCGTTCGGACAGGGCGGGATCAGCCCCAGCATTTT. This sequence encodes CSVRTGRDQPQHF.

This chain links TRBV7-8 with TRBJ1-3, with 8 bases that match TRBD1. V dropped 8 bases and J dropped 4; count of bases not matched to a gene: 7. This CDR3 is built from 14 residues. Germline assignment: CDR1 SGHVS and CDR2 FQNEAQ. For the CDR3, the DNA is TGTGCCAGCCGGACAGGGCCCCTGGGAAACACCATATATTTT. This encodes CASRTGPLGNTIYF.

The chain is built from TRBV27 and TRBJ1-1, with a possible D match to TRBD1 (6 bases). Germline V gene data show CDR1 as MNHEY and CDR2 as SMNVEV (reference sequence). V lost 8 bases and J lost 5, with 15 bases in between. This CDR3 comprises 13 residues. The CDR3 loop reads CASGLRRGTEAFF. The CDR3 DNA reads as TGTGCCAGCGGCCTGAGGAGGGGGACTGAAGCTTTCTTT.

The chain uses TRBV3-1 and TRBJ1-2; 9 nucleotides match TRBD1. Germline V lookup: CDR1 LGHDT, CDR2 YNNKEL (reference sequence). The CDR3 totals 15 residues. J gave up 7 bases and V 1 base, and 7 bases lay outside the gene matches. The CDR3 is CASSQGWDRARGYTF. DNA for the CDR3: TGTGCCAGCAGCCAAGGTTGGGACAGGGCGCGTGGCTACACCTTC.

J is TRBJ2-5 and V is TRBV4-2, with D perhaps being TRBD1 or TRBD2 (5 bases each). V gave up 1 base and J gave up 1 base, with 10 bases separating them. CDR1 is LGHNA and CDR2 is YNFKEQ in the germline V gene. The CDR3 spans 15 residues. CDR3 sequence (DNA): TGTGCCAGCAGCCAAGCGGGGCCCCTCCAAGAGACCCAGTACTTC. Translating it yields CASSQAGPLQETQYF.

The V and J genes are TRBV18 and TRBJ2-1, with 8 bases aligning to TRBD2. The CDR3 totals 15 residues. Trimming at V came to 2 bases and at J to 4 bases, leaving 4 bases not matched to a gene. In germline, CDR1 is KGHSH, CDR2 LQKENI. The CDR3 nucleotides read TGTGCCAGCTCACCAGGGACTAGTGGTTACAATGAGCAGTTCTTC. Its translation: CASSPGTSGYNEQFF.

The chain uses TRBV20-1 and TRBJ2-3; 9 nucleotides align to TRBD2. The V segment lost 5 bases and the J segment 3 bases; nucleotides outside the gene matches: 6. The CDR3 length is 14 residues. The germline V gene encodes CDR1 DFQATT and CDR2 SNEGSKA (reference sequence). The CDR3 DNA reads TGCAGTGCTCTCGTAGCGGGGGATACAGATACGCAGTATTTT. Its protein is CSALVAGDTDTQYF.

J is TRBJ1-5 and V is TRBV10-2; no firm D call. This CDR3 region has 12 residues. Per germline, CDR1 WSHSY and CDR2 SAAADI. V was cut by 2 bases and J by 5 bases, with 4 bases left in between. The CDR3 is CASSEEYQPQHF. The CDR3 coding sequence is TGCGCCAGCAGTGAGGAATATCAGCCCCAGCATTTT.